Below, 13 T cell receptor beta chains from the same sample are listed, as sequenced in a study of blood T cell repertoires in COVID-19. This table comes from immunoSEQ multiplex PCR, and its TCRdb copy is limited to in-frame clones, with some not included. The sample lists 200,000 to 250,000 clones, around 86% occurring once. The sequenced material came from peripheral blood. These receptor sequences come from an elderly man with acute or convalescent COVID-19.

This clone was observed a single time. The V and J genes are TRBV4-1 and TRBJ2-2; no clear D. The V gene's germline CDR1 is MGHRA and CDR2 YSYEKL. This CDR3 is 15 amino acids long. The V end was cut by 0 bases, the J end by 6 bases, with 11 bases between. The CDR3 coding sequence is TGCGCCAGCAGCCAAGACCCCATGGCACCCGGGGAGCTGTTTTTT. Translation gives CASSQDPMAPGELFF.

The chain recombines TRBV5-1 with TRBJ1-2; D may be TRBD1 (5 bases). The CDR3 spans 15 residues. CDR1 is SGHRS and CDR2 is YFSETQ in the germline V gene. The V end lost 0 bases, the J end lost 4 bases, and 13 bases lay between the germline ends. The CDR3 loop is CASSLDRSPGYGYTF. CDR3 DNA sequence: TGCGCCAGCAGCTTGGACAGGAGTCCTGGCTATGGCTACACCTTC.

This clone was observed a few times. Other DNA sequences of this sample code for an identical CDR3. The chain links TRBV3-1 (or the pseudogene TRBV3-2) to TRBJ2-7; TRBD2 matches 14 bases. This CDR3 contains 15 residues. Per the germline V gene, CDR1 is LGHDT and CDR2 is YNNKEL (reference sequence). The trim removed 4 bases at V and 2 bases at J, leaving 1 base unmatched. The CDR3 DNA reads TGTGCCAGCAGCCCGGGACTAGCGGGAGCCTACGAGCAGTACTTC. It yields the protein CASSPGLAGAYEQYF.

The V call is TRBV4-2, the J call TRBJ1-4, with 8 bases aligning to TRBD1. The CDR3 spans 18 residues. Germline assignment: CDR1 LGHNA and CDR2 YNFKEQ. V lost 4 bases and J lost 3; bases outside the gene matches: 13. The CDR3 nucleotides read TGTGCCAGCAGCCTCCGAGGACAGGGTAATTTTGCTAATGAAAAACTGTTTTTT. Amino acids: CASSLRGQGNFANEKLFF.

This rearrangement joins TRBV19 to TRBJ1-4, with D uncertain. The CDR3 is 14 amino acids. Germline V CDR1 and CDR2: LNHDA, SQIVND (reference sequence). V shed 7 bases and J shed 5 bases, with 14 bases lying between them. The DNA of the CDR3 is TGTGCCAGTATGGCAGGCGTGGGCAATGAAAAACTGTTTTTT. Its translation is CASMAGVGNEKLFF.

As regards this clone: The same CDR3 can be traced to other DNA sequences in this sample. The chain carries TRBV14 and TRBJ1-1; the match to TRBD1 covers 8 bases. CDR1 is SGHDN and CDR2 is FVKESK in the germline V gene. The CDR3 runs to 15 residues. V lost 6 bases to trimming and J lost 1 base; unmatched junction nucleotides: 7. DNA for the CDR3: TGTGCCAGCAGTCAAAGGACAGGGAGGAACACTGAAGCTTTCTTT. Encoded protein: CASSQRTGRNTEAFF. The full variable domain, completed using reference TRBV14 and TRBJ1-1, is EAGVTQFPSHSVIEKGQTVTLRCDPISGHDNLYWYRRVMGKEIKFLLHFVKESKQDESGMPNNRFLAERTGGTYSTLKVQPAELEDSGVYFCASSQRTGRNTEAFFGQGTRLTVV.

CDR3 amino acids: CSVEGPGGGTDTQYF. The CDR3 DNA reads as TGCAGCGTTGAAGGCCCGGGGGGCGGGACAGATACGCAGTATTTT. V usage is TRBV29-1 and J usage is TRBJ2-3; tentative D call: TRBD2 (7 bases). V gave up 1 base and J gave up 3 bases, with 14 bases separating them. The CDR3 runs to 15 residues. Germline CDR1 SQVTM, CDR2 ANQGSEA.

On this clone itself: Distinct nucleotide sequences in the sample also encode this CDR3. CDR3 sequence: CASSLTGGGQPQHF. Here the CDR3 DNA reads TGTGCCAGCAGTTTAACAGGGGGCGGGCAGCCCCAGCATTTT. The J gene is TRBJ1-5, the V gene TRBV28; 9 bases agree with TRBD1. Trimming took 2 bases from V and 7 from J; bases not matched to a gene: 3. This CDR3 is 14 amino acids long. CDR1 is MDHEN and CDR2 is SYDVKM in the germline V gene. The full variable domain, rest sourced from reference TRBV28 and TRBJ1-5, is DVKVTQSSRYLVKRTGEKVFLECVQDMDHENMFWYRQDPGLGLRLIYFSYDVKMKEKGDIPEGYSVSREKKERFSLILESASTNQTSMYLCASSLTGGGQPQHFGDGTRLSIL.

The genes are TRBV19 and TRBJ1-2, with TRBD1 identical over 10 bases. Unmatched junction bases numbered 11, after V lost 5 bases and J lost 5 bases. The CDR3 consists of 16 residues. Per germline, CDR1 LNHDA and CDR2 SQIVND (reference sequence). The CDR3 reads CASSPLEDRGLYGYTF. The CDR3 DNA is TGTGCCAGTAGTCCTCTTGAGGACAGGGGGTTATATGGCTACACCTTC.

The V gene is TRBV20-1, the J gene TRBJ2-3; D is perhaps TRBD1 (6 bases). The CDR3 sequence is 11 residues long. Germline values: CDR1 DFQATT, CDR2 SNEGSKA (reference sequence). Trimming stripped 8 bases from V and 5 bases from J, with 11 bases between. This chain's CDR3 is CSLEDRDTQYF. DNA of the CDR3: TGCAGTTTAGAGGACAGAGATACGCAGTATTTT.

This clone was seen just once. Other DNA sequences in this sample translate to the same CDR3. The chain is built from TRBV28 and TRBJ1-1; D is unresolved. Germline CDR1 MDHEN, CDR2 SYDVKM. This CDR3 contains 14 residues. Trimming took 6 bases from V and 5 from J, leaving 16 bases between them. The CDR3: CASSPTGGWTEAFF. As DNA, the CDR3 is TGTGCCAGCAGCCCGACCGGAGGGTGGACTGAAGCTTTCTTT.

This sequence joins TRBV11-2 and TRBJ2-7; 11 bases match TRBD2. V lost 3 bases and J lost 3; bases outside the gene matches: 16. The CDR3 spans 19 residues. Germline CDR1 reads SGHAT; CDR2 reads FQNNGV. CDR3 in amino acids: CASSFSQLTTSGSSYEQYF. The CDR3 bases are TGTGCCAGCAGCTTTTCCCAACTAACTACTAGCGGGAGCAGCTACGAGCAGTACTTC.

This clone was detected only a few times. The rearrangement uses TRBV2 and TRBJ1-5; D is unresolved. The germline V and J ends were trimmed by 7 bases and 1 base, with 11 bases remaining between them. The CDR3 has 14 residues. Per germline, CDR1 SNHLY and CDR2 FYNNEI. CDR3 region: CASTVEGSNQPQHF. DNA for the CDR3: TGTGCCAGCACCGTGGAGGGAAGCAATCAGCCCCAGCATTTT.